Presented here are 32 T cell receptor beta chains from one specimen sequenced in a study of cytomegalovirus exposure and HLA in healthy donors. The PCR had 60 Vbeta and 13 Jbeta primers. The method was immunoSEQ multiplex PCR; TCRdb's version includes in-frame clones alone and lacks a portion of them. Here the sample spans some 150,000 clones, 80% being singletons. The sequenced material came from PBMCs. These receptors were taken from a man aged 30 to 39 in good health and CMV-seropositive.

V and J are TRBV9 and TRBJ1-1, with 7 bases identical to TRBD1. Germline-derived CDR1 and CDR2 are SGDLS and YYNGEE. Trimming cost V 3 bases and J 3 bases; bases outside gene matches: 8. This CDR3 has 15 residues. Written as DNA, the CDR3 is TGTGCCAGCAGCGCCGGGGACAGATTGGACACTGAAGCTTTCTTT. Translated, it gives CASSAGDRLDTEAFF.

This clone has a single count. The CDR3 here is CASSETIAGEVTYEQYF. The CDR3 DNA reads as TGTGCCAGCAGTGAAACTATAGCGGGAGAGGTAACCTACGAGCAGTACTTC. V is TRBV2 and J is TRBJ2-7; 9 nucleotides align to TRBD2. CDR1 is SNHLY, CDR2 FYNNEI, per germline. The CDR3 covers 17 residues. The junction had 10 bases not matched to a gene; V was cut back by 2 bases and J by 2 bases.

The table lists this clone with a count of one. The gene calls are TRBV19 and TRBJ1-2, with 7 bases aligning to TRBD1. CDR3 length: 16 residues. Looked up from germline, CDR1 is LNHDA and CDR2 is SQIVND (reference sequence). The junction had 11 bases not matched to a gene; V was cut back by 3 bases and J by 4 bases. CDR3 DNA: TGTGCCAGTAGTATGGAGAAGGGGGCGCACGGCTATGGCTACACCTTC. This translates into CASSMEKGAHGYGYTF. Supplemented by reference TRBV19 and TRBJ1-2, the full variable domain reads DGGITQSPKYLFRKEGQNVTLSCEQNLNHDAMYWYRQDPGQGLRLIYYSQIVNDFQKGDIAEGYSVSREKKESFPLTVTSAQKNPTAFYLCASSMEKGAHGYGYTFGSGTRLTVV.

V gene TRBV19 combines with J gene TRBJ2-5; TRBD2 is a possible D gene (5 bases). The CDR3 totals 12 residues. Germline V gene sequence: CDR1 LNHDA, CDR2 SQIVND (reference sequence). V lost 4 bases to trimming and J lost 7 bases, with 10 bases between them. The CDR3 spells CASSSQGGTQYF. Written as DNA, the CDR3 is TGTGCCAGTAGTAGCCAAGGAGGGACCCAGTACTTC.

The V and J genes are TRBV1 and TRBJ2-5; TRBD1 is the table's D call and was not checked against the DNA. TRBV1 counts as a pseudogene. This CDR3 comprises 13 residues. CDR3 nucleotides: TGCACCAGCAGCCAGGACATCGCCGGGACCCAGTACTTC. Residues: CTSSQDIAGTQYF.

This chain links TRBV19 with TRBJ2-1; 9 bases line up with TRBD2. V lost 4 bases and J lost 2; bases outside the gene matches: 3. CDR1 and CDR2 from the germline V gene are LNHDA and SQIVND (reference sequence). The CDR3 loop spans 15 amino acids. CDR3 in amino acids: CASSRASGTYNEQFF. The CDR3, as DNA: TGTGCCAGTAGTAGGGCTAGCGGGACCTACAATGAGCAGTTCTTC.

V usage is TRBV2 and J usage is TRBJ2-3; D unclear. With 4 bases removed from V and 0 bases from J, the gap between germline ends came to 5 bases. The germline CDR1 and CDR2 sequences are SNHLY and FYNNEI. The CDR3 has 13 amino acids. The CDR3 region is CASSGESTDTQYF. DNA of the CDR3: TGTGCCAGCAGTGGAGAGAGCACAGATACGCAGTATTTT.

This clone has only one observation. The gene calls are TRBV28 and TRBJ2-1; tentative D call: TRBD1 (6 bases). Germline V gives CDR1 MDHEN, CDR2 SYDVKM. CDR3 size: 13 residues. With 10 bases removed from V and 3 bases from J, the gap between germline ends came to 13 bases. For the CDR3, the DNA is TGTGCCACCCAGGACAGCCTCTACAATGAGCAGTTCTTC. Translation gives CATQDSLYNEQFF.

This sequence joins TRBV7-6 and TRBJ2-5; 13 bases align to TRBD2. The tail of the sequence fits TRBJ2-7 better, so the J call may be wrong. The CDR3 runs 16 residues. Germline-derived CDR1 and CDR2 are SGHVS and FNYEAQ. CDR3 in DNA: TGTGCCAGCAGCCCGGGGACTAGCGGGATCAACTACGAGCAGTACTTC. The encoded protein is CASSPGTSGINYEQYF.

A few counts support this clone. The chain has TRBV10-3 and TRBJ2-1; 11 bases are shared with TRBD2. Germline V gene data show CDR1 as ENHRY and CDR2 as SYGVKD. Trimming at V came to 4 bases and at J to 4 bases, leaving 6 bases not matched to a gene. This CDR3 region has 16 residues. This chain's CDR3 is CAISGTSGSTYNEQFF. The CDR3 DNA is TGTGCCATCAGTGGGACTAGCGGGTCGACTTACAATGAGCAGTTCTTC.

The chain combines TRBV11-1 with TRBJ2-7; D possibly corresponds to TRBD2 (6 bases). Trimming shortened V by 1 base and J by 2 bases, and 15 bases separated the two germline ends. CDR1 and CDR2 from the germline V gene are SGHAT and FQDESV (reference sequence). The CDR3 runs 16 residues. As DNA, the CDR3 is TGTGCCAGCAGCTTAGGGCAGGCGGGGCGAACCTACGAGCAGTACTTC. Its translation is CASSLGQAGRTYEQYF.

The rearrangement joins TRBV5-1 to TRBJ2-3; maybe TRBD2 (6 bases). Germline-derived CDR1 and CDR2 are SGHRS and YFSETQ. Between the trimmed V and J ends, which lost 7 bases and 1 base, there was a span of 13 bases. The CDR3 loop spans 14 amino acids. The CDR3 here is CASARGTRTDTQYF. DNA for the CDR3: TGCGCCAGCGCCCGAGGGACTCGCACAGATACGCAGTATTTT.

This chain uses TRBV19 with TRBJ1-1; TRBD1 is a possible D gene (6 bases). Looked up from germline, CDR1 is LNHDA and CDR2 is SQIVND (reference sequence). The CDR3 totals 13 residues. The V and J ends lost 7 bases and 3 bases respectively, with 12 bases between them. The DNA for the CDR3 is TGTGCCAGTAAAACAACAGGGTACACTGAAGCTTTCTTT. As protein: CASKTTGYTEAFF.

The chain uses TRBV4-1 and TRBJ2-1, with 9 nucleotides matching TRBD2. This CDR3 region has 15 residues. The germline V gene has CDR1 MGHRA and CDR2 YSYEKL. The V gene end was trimmed by 2 bases and the J gene end by 7 bases; junction bases not matched to a gene: 6. CDR3 protein: CASSQWLAGINEQFF. CDR3 DNA sequence: TGCGCCAGCAGCCAATGGCTAGCGGGAATTAATGAGCAGTTCTTC.

This clone was seen more than once but under ten times. The chain joins TRBV28 to TRBJ2-7, with 8 bases fitting TRBD1. The CDR3 is 16 residues long. In germline, CDR1 is MDHEN, CDR2 SYDVKM. The V and J ends lost 5 bases and 1 base, in that order; junction bases with no gene match: 10. CDR3 loop: CASSGTGTGRSYEQYF. The DNA for the CDR3 is TGTGCCAGCAGTGGGACCGGGACAGGAAGGTCCTACGAGCAGTACTTC.

V is TRBV7-9 and J is TRBJ2-7; TRBD2 matches at 9 bases. The V gene's germline CDR1 is SEHNR and CDR2 FQNEAQ (reference sequence). CDR3 length: 17 residues. V lost 3 bases and J lost 7; bases outside the gene matches: 16. The CDR3 region is CASSFDVRTSALGEQYF. CDR3 nucleotide sequence: TGTGCCAGCAGCTTTGACGTTCGGACTAGCGCATTGGGGGAGCAGTACTTC.

This clone was recorded a few times. The chain joins TRBV9 to TRBJ2-7, with a possible D match to TRBD2 (6 bases). V lost 3 bases, J lost 0 bases, and 10 bases lay in between. CDR1 SGDLS and CDR2 YYNGEE come from the germline V gene. The CDR3 runs to 14 residues. CDR3 DNA: TGTGCCAGCAGCGGAAGCGGGTACTCCTACGAGCAGTACTTC. This sequence encodes CASSGSGYSYEQYF.

This chain connects TRBV19 to TRBJ2-1, with TRBD1 as a possible D gene (5 bases). The germline V and J ends were trimmed by 4 bases and 5 bases, with 12 bases remaining between them. The CDR3 is 14 residues long. Germline-derived CDR1 and CDR2 are LNHDA and SQIVND (reference sequence). Here the CDR3 DNA reads TGTGCCAGTAGTACGACCAGGGTTAACAATGAGCAGTTCTTC. Its protein product is CASSTTRVNNEQFF. Filled out from reference TRBV19 and TRBJ2-1, the complete variable domain reads DGGITQSPKYLFRKEGQNVTLSCEQNLNHDAMYWYRQDPGQGLRLIYYSQIVNDFQKGDIAEGYSVSREKKESFPLTVTSAQKNPTAFYLCASSTTRVNNEQFFGPGTRLTVL.

The rearrangement uses TRBV12-5 and TRBJ1-6; D perhaps matches TRBD1 (5 bases). Trimming removed 5 bases at V and 9 bases at J, with 20 bases between. Germline V gives CDR1 LGHNT, CDR2 FRNRAP. This CDR3 contains 16 residues. CDR3 bases: TGTGCTAGTGGTCCCCCGGGGGAGGGTGTCGGTTCACCCCTCCACTTT. It translates to CASGPPGEGVGSPLHF.

This sequence joins TRBV27 and TRBJ2-7; D call uncertain. Trimming removed 4 bases at V and 0 bases at J, with 4 bases between. CDR3 size: 12 residues. Germline loops: CDR1 MNHEY, CDR2 SMNVEV (reference sequence). CDR3: CASSSSSYEQYF. CDR3 in DNA: TGTGCCAGCAGTTCCAGCTCCTACGAGCAGTACTTC.

The chain carries TRBV5-6 and TRBJ2-1, with D maybe TRBD2 (7 bases). Germline V lookup: CDR1 SGHDT, CDR2 YYEEEE. The CDR3 runs 13 residues. The ends were cut back, 2 bases at V and 9 bases at J, with 12 bases in the middle. This CDR3 is CASSFRGGAEQFF. The DNA of the CDR3 is TGTGCCAGCAGCTTCCGAGGGGGGGCTGAGCAGTTCTTC.

The rearrangement joins TRBV28 to TRBJ1-5; D gene unclear. This CDR3 region has 15 residues. Germline CDR1 MDHEN, CDR2 SYDVKM. V lost 7 bases, J lost 5 bases, and 18 bases lay in between. CDR3 amino acids: CASTLTGRRDQPQHF. Here the CDR3 DNA reads TGTGCCAGCACCCTTACTGGTAGGAGGGATCAGCCCCAGCATTTT.

This chain connects TRBV5-4 to TRBJ1-3, with D tentatively TRBD1 (5 bases). The CDR3 is 16 residues long. Trimming pared 10 bases from V and 0 bases from J, leaving 20 bases between. Germline CDR1 reads SGHNT; CDR2 reads YYREEE (reference sequence). CDR3 sequence reads: CASTLGGVGSGNTIYF. CDR3 in DNA: TGTGCCTCAACCCTCGGGGGGGTGGGCTCTGGAAACACCATATATTTT.

This chain uses TRBV14 with TRBJ1-6, with TRBD1 matching 10 bases. CDR1 SGHDN and CDR2 FVKESK come from the germline V gene. V gave up 0 bases and J gave up 8 bases; unmatched junction bases: 13. The CDR3 has 19 amino acids. CDR3 residues: CASSQDHGTGVAFHSPLHF. The CDR3, as DNA: TGTGCCAGCAGCCAAGATCACGGGACAGGGGTAGCTTTTCATTCACCCCTCCACTTT.

This clone was picked up one time. The chain links TRBV7-8 to TRBJ2-5; perhaps TRBD2 as D (6 bases). The J call could be wrong; TRBJ2-7 is a better fit for the DNA end. The length of the CDR3 is 14 residues. Germline CDR1 SGHVS, CDR2 FQNEAQ. CDR3 amino acids: CASRGSRGGSEQYF. Written as DNA, the CDR3 is TGTGCCAGCAGGGGGTCTCGGGGAGGTTCCGAGCAGTACTTC.

In this sample, this clone turned up once. V usage is TRBV6-1 and J usage is TRBJ2-7, with TRBD2 matching over 11 bases. CDR1 is MNHNS, CDR2 SASEGT, per germline. The junction had 4 bases not matched to a gene; V was cut back by 6 bases and J by 0 bases. This CDR3 region has 15 residues. The CDR3 DNA follows: TGTGCCAGCAGCTATACTAGCGGGAGCTCCTACGAGCAGTACTTC. Amino acids: CASSYTSGSSYEQYF.

This chain joins TRBV5-6 and TRBJ2-3; 9 bases line up with TRBD2. The CDR3 length is 17 residues. J was trimmed by 7 bases and V by 1 base; bases with no gene match: 13. Germline lookup yields CDR1 SGHDT and CDR2 YYEEEE. Here the CDR3 DNA reads TGTGCCAGCAGCTTGATTAGCGGGGGACCCGCGACTCATACGCAGTATTTT. This encodes CASSLISGGPATHTQYF.

The chain combines TRBV5-4 with TRBJ2-1; TRBD1 aligns across 7 bases. CDR1 and CDR2 from the germline V gene are SGHNT and YYREEE (reference sequence). The CDR3 totals 17 residues. With V trimmed by 2 bases and J by 3 bases, 11 bases remained unmatched. CDR3 residues: CASSLPASGTVYNEQFF. Here the CDR3 DNA reads TGTGCCAGCAGCTTACCTGCATCCGGGACAGTCTACAATGAGCAGTTCTTC.

This clone has more than one count but fewer than ten. This chain uses TRBV10-3 with TRBJ2-6; TRBD2 might be the D (6 bases). Germline-derived CDR1 and CDR2 are ENHRY and SYGVKD. The CDR3 length is 16 residues. Trimming removed 4 bases at V and 0 bases at J, with 10 bases between. CDR3 protein: CAISGGGDSGANVLTF. The CDR3, as DNA: TGTGCCATCAGTGGAGGCGGGGACTCTGGGGCCAACGTCCTGACTTTC.

The V call is TRBV30, the J call TRBJ2-3; no definite D call. The CDR3 loop spans 13 amino acids. Trimming pared 7 bases from V and 2 bases from J, leaving 13 bases between. Per the germline V gene, CDR1 is GTSNPN and CDR2 is SVGIG (reference sequence). For the CDR3, the DNA is TGTGCCTCACTCGGCGGAGCCACAGATACGCAGTATTTT. Amino acids: CASLGGATDTQYF.

The rearrangement joins TRBV28 to TRBJ2-7; 9 nucleotides match TRBD1. The CDR3 totals 14 residues. Germline values: CDR1 MDHEN, CDR2 SYDVKM. V gave up 7 bases and J gave up 1 base; unmatched junction bases: 5. The CDR3 DNA follows: TGTGCCAGCACGGGGACAGGGCGTTCCTACGAGCAGTACTTC. Protein product: CASTGTGRSYEQYF.

As regards this clone: Its ends do not fully match the called genes, so a read error is possible. The chain is built from TRBV7-7 and TRBJ1-5, with a possible D match to TRBD1 (6 bases). This CDR3 spans 15 amino acids. In germline, CDR1 is SSHAT, CDR2 FNYEAQ (reference sequence). In DNA form, the CDR3 reads TGTGCTAGCAGAGAGGACAGTTATAGCAATCAGCCCCAGCATTTT. Protein product: CASREDSYSNQPQHF.